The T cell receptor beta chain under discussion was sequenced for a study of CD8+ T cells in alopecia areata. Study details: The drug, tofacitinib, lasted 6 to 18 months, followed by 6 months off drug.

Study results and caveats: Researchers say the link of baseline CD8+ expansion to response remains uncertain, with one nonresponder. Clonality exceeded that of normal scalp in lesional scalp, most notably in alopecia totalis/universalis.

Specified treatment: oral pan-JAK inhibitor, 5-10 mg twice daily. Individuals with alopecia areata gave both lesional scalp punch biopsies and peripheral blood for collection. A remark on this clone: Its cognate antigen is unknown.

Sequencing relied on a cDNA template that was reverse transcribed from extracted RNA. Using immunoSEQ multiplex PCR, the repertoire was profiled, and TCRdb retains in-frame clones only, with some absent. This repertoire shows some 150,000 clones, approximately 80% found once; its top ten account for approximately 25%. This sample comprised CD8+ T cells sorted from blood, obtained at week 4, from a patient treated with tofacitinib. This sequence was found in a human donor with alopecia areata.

CDR3 sequence (DNA): TGTGCCAGCAGCCTTACAGGGGGAGAGACCCAGTACTTC. Its protein is CASSLTGGETQYF. This chain links TRBV7-9 with TRBJ2-5, with 8 bases aligning to TRBD1. The CDR3 covers 13 residues. The trim removed 5 bases at V and 4 bases at J, leaving 3 bases unmatched. Looked up from germline, CDR1 is SEHNR and CDR2 is FQNEAQ (reference sequence).